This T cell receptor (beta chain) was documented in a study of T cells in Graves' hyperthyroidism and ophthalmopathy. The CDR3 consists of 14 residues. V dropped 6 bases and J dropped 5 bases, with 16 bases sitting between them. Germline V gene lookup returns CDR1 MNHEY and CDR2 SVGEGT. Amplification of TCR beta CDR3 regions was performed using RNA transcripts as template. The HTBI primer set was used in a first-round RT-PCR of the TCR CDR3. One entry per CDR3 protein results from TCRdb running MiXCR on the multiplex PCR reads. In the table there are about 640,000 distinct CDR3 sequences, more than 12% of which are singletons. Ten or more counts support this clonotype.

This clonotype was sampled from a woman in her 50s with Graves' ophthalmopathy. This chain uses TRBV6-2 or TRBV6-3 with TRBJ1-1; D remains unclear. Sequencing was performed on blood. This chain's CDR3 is CASSRMGRTTEAFF. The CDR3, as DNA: TGTGCCAGCAGCCGAATGGGCAGAACAACTGAAGCTTTCTTT.